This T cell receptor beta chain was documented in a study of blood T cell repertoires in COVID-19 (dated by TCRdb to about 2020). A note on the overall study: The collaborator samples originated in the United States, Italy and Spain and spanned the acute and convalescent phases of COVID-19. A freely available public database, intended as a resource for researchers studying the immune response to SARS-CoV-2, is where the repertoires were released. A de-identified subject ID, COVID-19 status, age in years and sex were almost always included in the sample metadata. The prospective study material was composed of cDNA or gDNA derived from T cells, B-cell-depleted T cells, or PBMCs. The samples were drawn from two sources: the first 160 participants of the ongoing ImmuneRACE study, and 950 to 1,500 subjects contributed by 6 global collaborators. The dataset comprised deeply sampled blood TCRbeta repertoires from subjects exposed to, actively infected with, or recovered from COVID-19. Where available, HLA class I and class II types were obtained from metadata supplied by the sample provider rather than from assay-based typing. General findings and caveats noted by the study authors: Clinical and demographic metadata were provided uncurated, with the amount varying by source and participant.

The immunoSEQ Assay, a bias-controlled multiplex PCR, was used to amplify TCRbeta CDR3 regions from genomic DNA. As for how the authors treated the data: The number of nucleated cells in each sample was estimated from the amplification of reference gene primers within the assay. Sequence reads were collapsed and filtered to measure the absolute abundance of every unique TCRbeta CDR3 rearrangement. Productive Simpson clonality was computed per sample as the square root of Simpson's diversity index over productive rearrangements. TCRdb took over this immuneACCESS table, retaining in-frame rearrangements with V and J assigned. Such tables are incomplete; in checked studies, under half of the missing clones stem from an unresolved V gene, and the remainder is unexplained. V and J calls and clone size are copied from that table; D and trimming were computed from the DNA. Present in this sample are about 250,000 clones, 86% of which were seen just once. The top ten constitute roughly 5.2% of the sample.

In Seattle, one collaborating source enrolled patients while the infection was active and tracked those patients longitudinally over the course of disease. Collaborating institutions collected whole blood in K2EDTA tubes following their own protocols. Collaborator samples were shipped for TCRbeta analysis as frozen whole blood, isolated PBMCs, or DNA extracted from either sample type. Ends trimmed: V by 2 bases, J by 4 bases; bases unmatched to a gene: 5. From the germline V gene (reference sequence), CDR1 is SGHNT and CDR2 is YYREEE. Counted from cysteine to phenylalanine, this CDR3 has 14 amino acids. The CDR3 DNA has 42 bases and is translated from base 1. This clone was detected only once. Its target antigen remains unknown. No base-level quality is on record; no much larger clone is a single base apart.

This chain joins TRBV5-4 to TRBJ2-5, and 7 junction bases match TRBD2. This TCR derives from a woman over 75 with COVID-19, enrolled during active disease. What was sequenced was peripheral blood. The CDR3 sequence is CASSFELARETQYF. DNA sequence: TGTGCCAGCAGCTTTGAACTAGCGAGAGAGACCCAGTACTTC.